Each of the 31 T cell receptor beta chains below was sequenced from the same sample in a study of blood T cell repertoires in COVID-19. TCRdb's copy holds only in-frame clones and misses some; the assay was immunoSEQ multiplex PCR. This table holds 300,000 to 350,000 clones, nearly 90% found once. The sample consisted of peripheral blood. These receptors came from a woman between 35 and 50 years old with COVID-19, enrolled during active disease.

This chain uses TRBV7-6 with TRBJ2-3; 7 bases match TRBD1. Unmatched junction bases numbered 4, after V lost 0 bases and J lost 1 base. The CDR3 is 16 amino acids. CDR1 SGHVS and CDR2 FNYEAQ come from the germline V gene. The CDR3 sequence is CASSLADGTGTDTQYF. The CDR3 coding sequence is TGTGCCAGCAGCTTAGCAGACGGGACAGGCACAGATACGCAGTATTTT.

The V call is TRBV6-6, the J call TRBJ1-2; D is unresolved. This CDR3 has 15 amino acids. Trimming removed 10 bases from V and 2 bases from J, with 20 bases in between. Germline V gives CDR1 MNHNY, CDR2 SVGAGI (reference sequence). The CDR3 protein is CAIGVVSGTNYGYTF. In DNA form, the CDR3 reads TGTGCCATCGGGGTAGTATCAGGAACCAACTATGGCTACACCTTC.

The CDR3 DNA sequence: TGTGCCAGCAGCGTTCAACCGGGACAGGCCATACCCTACGAGCAGTACTTC. Translation: CASSVQPGQAIPYEQYF. The chain couples TRBV7-8 to TRBJ2-7, with 8 bases aligning to TRBD1. Germline V gene lookup returns CDR1 SGHVS and CDR2 FQNEAQ. Trimming cost V 5 bases and J 2 bases; bases outside gene matches: 14. This CDR3 spans 17 amino acids.

The J gene is TRBJ2-5, the V gene TRBV29-1; D is unclear. Trimming pared 1 base from V and 2 bases from J, leaving 8 bases between. The CDR3 extends over 13 amino acids. CDR1 SQVTM and CDR2 ANQGSEA come from the germline V gene. DNA of the CDR3: TGCAGCGTTGAAGGGGCAGCACAAGAGACCCAGTACTTC. Translation: CSVEGAAQETQYF.

Concerning this clone: Other DNA sequences of this sample code for an identical CDR3. The rearrangement uses TRBV3-1 (or the pseudogene TRBV3-2) and TRBJ1-2, with D tentatively TRBD1 (5 bases). This CDR3 comprises 12 residues. CDR1 is LGHDT, CDR2 YNNKEL, per germline (reference sequence). The ends were cut back, 3 bases at V and 8 bases at J, with 10 bases in the middle. CDR3 residues: CASSQGGGGYTF. The CDR3 DNA follows: TGTGCCAGCAGCCAGGGGGGAGGGGGCTACACCTTC.

The chain combines TRBV27 with TRBJ2-3, with 12 bases that match TRBD1. Germline CDR1 reads MNHEY; CDR2 reads SMNVEV (reference sequence). V was pared by 6 bases and J by 6 bases, with 1 base of the junction left unmatched. The CDR3 is 13 residues long. The DNA for the CDR3 is TGTGCCAGCAGGGGACAGGGGGCCGATACGCAGTATTTT. Its translation is CASRGQGADTQYF.

This sequence joins TRBV9 and TRBJ2-7; 9 nucleotides line up with TRBD1. V lost 4 bases and J lost 6; bases outside the gene matches: 5. Germline CDR1 is SGDLS and CDR2 is YYNGEE. This CDR3 comprises 13 residues. This CDR3 is CASSPDRGREQYF. The DNA of the CDR3 is TGTGCCAGCAGCCCGGACAGGGGTCGCGAGCAGTACTTC.

This chain links TRBV4-2 with TRBJ2-5; D may be TRBD2 (6 bases). Trimming cost V 4 bases and J 1 base, with 16 bases left between them. This CDR3 region has 16 residues. The germline V gene has CDR1 LGHNA and CDR2 YNFKEQ. The CDR3 DNA follows: TGTGCCAGCAGCCCTTTTGGGACTGGCGGCCAAGAGACCCAGTACTTC. It yields the protein CASSPFGTGGQETQYF.

The V and J genes are TRBV9 and TRBJ1-2; D is possibly TRBD1 (5 bases). CDR1 is SGDLS, CDR2 YYNGEE, per germline. The CDR3 has 15 residues. V dropped 3 bases and J dropped 5 bases, with 17 bases sitting between them. CDR3 DNA: TGTGCCAGCAGCGAGACCCCTCGGGGGGAGTATGGCTACACCTTC. Its translation is CASSETPRGEYGYTF.

The chain recombines TRBV5-1 with TRBJ1-1; D remains unclear. V lost 0 bases to trimming and J lost 0 bases, with 6 bases between them. The germline gives CDR1 SGHRS, CDR2 YFSETQ. This CDR3 is 14 amino acids long. CDR3 amino acids: CASSLVGMNTEAFF. DNA of the CDR3: TGCGCCAGCAGCTTGGTCGGGATGAACACTGAAGCTTTCTTT.

The chain has TRBV28 and TRBJ2-7; TRBD2 matches 7 bases. Per germline, CDR1 MDHEN and CDR2 SYDVKM. The length of the CDR3 is 15 residues. The V gene end was trimmed by 6 bases and the J gene end by 3 bases; junction bases not matched to a gene: 11. DNA for the CDR3: TGTGCCAGCAGCTCCCTGGGGGGGTTTGGCTACGAGCAGTACTTC. It codes for CASSSLGGFGYEQYF.

This clone was found once. V is TRBV6-5 and J is TRBJ1-5; D is perhaps TRBD1 (5 bases). The CDR3 contains 14 residues. Germline V gene sequence: CDR1 MNHEY, CDR2 SVGAGI. Trimming stripped 10 bases from V and 6 bases from J, with 19 bases between. DNA for the CDR3: TGTGCCACAAAGGGCGGGGTAGGGGTTCAGCCCCAGCATTTT. It encodes CATKGGVGVQPQHF.

The V and J genes are TRBV29-1 and TRBJ1-1; 12 bases align to TRBD1. Losses at the gene ends were 2 bases for V and 6 bases for J; bases not matched to a gene: 13. The CDR3 is made up of 17 amino acids. Germline V lookup: CDR1 SQVTM, CDR2 ANQGSEA. The CDR3 is CSVEQTPGQGASPEAFF. The CDR3 region has the DNA TGCAGCGTTGAACAGACACCGGGACAGGGGGCCTCACCTGAAGCTTTCTTT.

This clone was detected only once. This chain joins TRBV5-1 and TRBJ1-6; D not resolved. Germline V gene data show CDR1 as SGHRS and CDR2 as YFSETQ. The V and J ends lost 0 bases and 0 bases respectively, with 13 bases between them. This CDR3 spans 18 amino acids. The CDR3 DNA reads as TGCGCCAGCAGCTTGGGAGGTTGGAGCCTCTCCTATAATTCACCCCTCCACTTT. This codes for CASSLGGWSLSYNSPLHF. Drawing the rest from reference TRBV5-1 and TRBJ1-6, the complete variable domain is KAGVTQTPRYLIKTRGQQVTLSCSPISGHRSVSWYQQTPGQGLQFLFEYFSETQRNKGNFPGRFSGRQFSNSRSEMNVSTLELGDSALYLCASSLGGWSLSYNSPLHFGNGTRLTVT.

The rearrangement links TRBV7-2 to TRBJ2-7, with D hard to call. V was clipped by 0 bases and J by 2 bases, with 11 bases between them. The CDR3 covers 15 residues. Germline V gives CDR1 SGHTA, CDR2 FQGNSA. CDR3 nucleotide sequence: TGTGCCAGCAGCTTAGCCCCGTTGGGCCCCTACGAGCAGTACTTC. Protein: CASSLAPLGPYEQYF.

As regards this clone: This same CDR3 is encoded by further DNA sequences in the sample. The chain carries TRBV7-9 and TRBJ1-1, with unresolved D. CDR3 length: 12 residues. The V gene's germline CDR1 is SEHNR and CDR2 FQNEAQ (reference sequence). V lost 3 bases, J lost 8 bases, and 10 bases lay in between. CDR3 protein: CASSLVGSEAFF. CDR3 DNA sequence: TGTGCCAGCAGCTTGGTCGGTAGCGAAGCTTTCTTT. Full variable domain (missing parts from reference TRBV7-9 and TRBJ1-1): DTGVSQNPRHKITKRGQNVTFRCDPISEHNRLYWYRQTLGQGPEFLTYFQNEAQLEKSRLLSDRFSAERPKGSFSTLEIQRTEQGDSAMYLCASSLVGSEAFFGQGTRLTVV.

The rearrangement joins TRBV30 to TRBJ2-7; tentative D call: TRBD2 (6 bases). V lost 0 bases and J lost 0, with 12 bases in between. The CDR3 runs to 15 residues. CDR1 is GTSNPN, CDR2 SVGIG, per germline (reference sequence). CDR3 residues: CAWSVSSADSYEQYF. The CDR3, as DNA: TGTGCCTGGAGTGTTTCTAGCGCTGACTCCTACGAGCAGTACTTC.

This rearrangement joins TRBV5-1 to TRBJ2-1, with unresolved D. Germline CDR1 is SGHRS and CDR2 is YFSETQ. Trimming took 0 bases from V and 3 from J, leaving 13 bases between them. This CDR3 is 16 amino acids long. DNA for the CDR3: TGCGCCAGCAGCTTGGAGGAGCGCTCGGGCTACAATGAGCAGTTCTTC. Amino acid sequence: CASSLEERSGYNEQFF.

V is TRBV15 and J is TRBJ1-5; 7 bases are a match to TRBD1. CDR1 is LNHNV and CDR2 is YYDKDF in the germline V gene (reference sequence). Unmatched junction bases numbered 13, after V lost 4 bases and J lost 4 bases. The CDR3 covers 17 residues. Here the CDR3 DNA reads TGTGCCACCAGCAAGCCCCCCGCCGGGACAGCAAATCAGCCCCAGCATTTT. It is translated as CATSKPPAGTANQPQHF.

This chain joins TRBV30 and TRBJ2-5; TRBD1 might be the D (5 bases). Deletions cut 2 bases from V and 5 bases from J, with 15 bases between. The CDR3 sequence is 14 residues long. CDR1 GTSNPN and CDR2 SVGIG come from the germline V gene (reference sequence). The CDR3 here is CAWSPPPGKETQYF. Here the CDR3 DNA reads TGTGCCTGGAGTCCCCCCCCAGGGAAGGAGACCCAGTACTTC. Together with reference TRBV30 and TRBJ2-5, the CDR3 gives the full variable domain: SQTIHQWPATLVQPVGSPLSLECTVEGTSNPNLYWYRQAAGRGLQLLFYSVGIGQISSEVPQNLSASRPQDRQFILSSKKLLLSDSGFYLCAWSPPPGKETQYFGPGTRLLVL.

V usage is TRBV29-1 and J usage is TRBJ1-3; D is unresolved. CDR3 length: 11 residues. The germline V gene has CDR1 SQVTM and CDR2 ANQGSEA. Trimming pared 7 bases from V and 1 base from J, leaving 5 bases between. CDR3 amino acids: CSAFSGNTIYF. The CDR3 DNA follows: TGCAGCGCCTTTTCTGGAAACACCATATATTTT.

V and J are TRBV30 and TRBJ1-1, with D unresolved. This CDR3 has 12 amino acids. The V gene's germline CDR1 is GTSNPN and CDR2 SVGIG (reference sequence). V dropped 5 bases and J dropped 7 bases, with 14 bases sitting between them. The CDR3 DNA follows: TGTGCCTGGGGAGACACCCACCGTGAAGCTTTCTTT. This sequence encodes CAWGDTHREAFF.

The chain is built from TRBV4-1 and TRBJ2-1, with 9 nucleotides matching TRBD1. The ends lost 3 bases at V and 4 bases at J; junction bases unmatched: 4. CDR1 is MGHRA, CDR2 YSYEKL, per germline. There are 15 residues in the CDR3. Here the CDR3 reads CASSHPGQGYNEQFF. For the CDR3, the DNA is TGCGCCAGCAGCCACCCCGGACAGGGGTACAATGAGCAGTTCTTC.

The rearrangement uses TRBV6-2 or TRBV6-3 and TRBJ1-6, with D possibly TRBD1 on 6 matching bases. Germline loops: CDR1 MNHEY, CDR2 SVGEGT. Trimming took 5 bases from V and 10 from J, leaving 12 bases between them. This CDR3 comprises 13 residues. DNA of the CDR3: TGTGCCAGCAGTCCGCATAGGGGGTCACCCCTCCACTTT. Protein: CASSPHRGSPLHF.

This chain connects TRBV5-4 to TRBJ2-3; possible D gene TRBD2, 5 bases. Deletions cut 6 bases from V and 0 bases from J, with 20 bases between. This CDR3 is 17 amino acids long. Germline values: CDR1 SGHNT, CDR2 YYREEE (reference sequence). DNA for the CDR3: TGTGCCAGCACGCCGCCGGGGAGAGGGCCTAGCACAGATACGCAGTATTTT. It codes for CASTPPGRGPSTDTQYF.

The CDR3 DNA is TGTGCCAGCAGCGTAGAGGCCTCACTGGGGGGAGGCACCGGGGAGCTGTTTTTT. This translates into CASSVEASLGGGTGELFF. V is TRBV9 and J is TRBJ2-2, with D perhaps matching TRBD2 (6 bases). The CDR3 has 18 amino acids. CDR1 and CDR2 (germline): SGDLS, YYNGEE. V dropped 0 bases and J dropped 4 bases, with 19 bases sitting between them.

The chain is built from TRBV5-6 and TRBJ1-3, with TRBD1 as a possible D gene (6 bases). The CDR3 is made up of 15 amino acids. From germline, CDR1 is SGHDT and CDR2 YYEEEE. V was cut by 6 bases and J by 4 bases, with 17 bases left in between. CDR3: CASKKSGEFGNTIYF. CDR3 DNA: TGTGCCAGCAAGAAATCAGGGGAATTCGGAAACACCATATATTTT.

The chain has TRBV14 and TRBJ2-2; D might be TRBD1 (6 bases). CDR3 length: 16 residues. Germline V gene lookup returns CDR1 SGHDN and CDR2 FVKESK. Trimming pared 3 bases from V and 2 bases from J, leaving 13 bases between. CDR3 in amino acids: CASSQHRVGNTGELFF. CDR3 coding DNA: TGTGCCAGCAGCCAGCACAGGGTAGGCAACACCGGGGAGCTGTTTTTT.

This chain connects TRBV7-2 to TRBJ2-2, with D possibly matching TRBD1 (6 bases). The germline V gene has CDR1 SGHTA and CDR2 FQGNSA. The CDR3 is 16 residues long. V lost 3 bases, J lost 0 bases, and 11 bases lay in between. CDR3 residues: CASSFRGGSNTGELFF. The CDR3 coding sequence is TGTGCCAGCAGCTTCAGGGGCGGGTCGAACACCGGGGAGCTGTTTTTT.

This clone showed up just once. This chain connects TRBV5-1 to TRBJ2-1, with 10 bases identical to TRBD1. The length of the CDR3 is 16 residues. V dropped 3 bases and J dropped 6; count of bases not matched to a gene: 9. Germline loops: CDR1 SGHRS, CDR2 YFSETQ. The CDR3 region is CASSYSGTGVFNEQFF. DNA of the CDR3: TGCGCCAGCAGCTATTCCGGGACAGGGGTTTTCAATGAGCAGTTCTTC.

This clone was seen more than once but under ten times. V is TRBV10-2 and J is TRBJ1-2; 11 positions agree with TRBD1. The CDR3 is made up of 14 amino acids. The ends lost 6 bases at V and 5 bases at J; junction bases unmatched: 5. Germline values: CDR1 WSHSY, CDR2 SAAADI. CDR3 DNA: TGCGCCAGCAGCAGGACAGGGGGCACTTATGGCTACACCTTC. Translated, it gives CASSRTGGTYGYTF.